This T cell receptor (beta chain) was found in a study of T cell responses to AZD1222 COVID-19 vaccine. Sequencing used immunoSEQ multiplex PCR; TCRdb keeps in-frame clones, though not all of them. The sample shows about 94,000 clones, roughly 90% of them seen only once. The receptor comes from an adult in good health. The sample in question was peripheral blood, obtained on day 0 of AZD1222 vaccination.

CDR3 DNA: TGTGCCAGCAGCCGTGTAGCAGGGGAAAACATTCAGTACTTC. This translates into CASSRVAGENIQYF. The rearrangement joins TRBV3-1 (or the pseudogene TRBV3-2) to TRBJ2-4; possible D gene TRBD1, 6 bases. The CDR3 length is 14 residues. In germline, CDR1 is LGHDT, CDR2 YNNKEL (reference sequence). V gave up 4 bases and J gave up 5 bases, with 12 bases separating them.